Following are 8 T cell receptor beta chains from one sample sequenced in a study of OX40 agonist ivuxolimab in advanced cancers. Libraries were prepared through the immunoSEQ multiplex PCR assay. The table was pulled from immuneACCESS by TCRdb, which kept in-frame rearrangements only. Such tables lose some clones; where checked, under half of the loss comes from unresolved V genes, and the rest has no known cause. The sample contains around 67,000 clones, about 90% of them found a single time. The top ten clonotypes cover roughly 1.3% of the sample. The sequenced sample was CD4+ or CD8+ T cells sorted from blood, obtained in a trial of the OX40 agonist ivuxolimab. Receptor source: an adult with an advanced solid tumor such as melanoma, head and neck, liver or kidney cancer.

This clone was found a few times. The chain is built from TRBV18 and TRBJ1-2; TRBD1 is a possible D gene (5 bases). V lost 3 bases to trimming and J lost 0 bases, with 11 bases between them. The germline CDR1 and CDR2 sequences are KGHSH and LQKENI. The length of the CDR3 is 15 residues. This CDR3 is CASSPDRVANYGYTF. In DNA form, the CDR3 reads TGTGCCAGCTCACCCGACAGAGTTGCTAACTATGGCTACACCTTC.

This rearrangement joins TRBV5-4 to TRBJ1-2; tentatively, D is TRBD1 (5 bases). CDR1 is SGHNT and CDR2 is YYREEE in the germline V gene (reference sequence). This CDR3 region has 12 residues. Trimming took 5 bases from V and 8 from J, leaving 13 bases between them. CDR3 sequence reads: CASRTRESGYTF. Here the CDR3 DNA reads TGTGCCAGCAGGACCAGGGAGAGCGGCTACACCTTC.

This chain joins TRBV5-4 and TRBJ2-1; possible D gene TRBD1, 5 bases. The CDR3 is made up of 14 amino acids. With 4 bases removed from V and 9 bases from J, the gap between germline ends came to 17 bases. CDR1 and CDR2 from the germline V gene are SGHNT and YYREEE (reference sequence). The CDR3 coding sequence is TGTGCCAGCAGCAATGGACAATACTTGGGTGAGCAGTTCTTC. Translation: CASSNGQYLGEQFF.

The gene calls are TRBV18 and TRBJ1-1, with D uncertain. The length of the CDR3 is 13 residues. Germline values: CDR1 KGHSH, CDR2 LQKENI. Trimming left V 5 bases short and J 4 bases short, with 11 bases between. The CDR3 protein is CASSAGRATEAFF. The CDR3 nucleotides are TGTGCCAGCTCAGCCGGTCGGGCCACTGAAGCTTTCTTT.

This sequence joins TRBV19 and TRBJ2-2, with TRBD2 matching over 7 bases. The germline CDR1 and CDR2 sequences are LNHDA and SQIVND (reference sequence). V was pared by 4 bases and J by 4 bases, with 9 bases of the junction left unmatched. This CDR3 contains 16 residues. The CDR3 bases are TGTGCCAGTAGTACCCTGGCGGGAGCGGGCACCGGGGAGCTGTTTTTT. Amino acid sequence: CASSTLAGAGTGELFF.

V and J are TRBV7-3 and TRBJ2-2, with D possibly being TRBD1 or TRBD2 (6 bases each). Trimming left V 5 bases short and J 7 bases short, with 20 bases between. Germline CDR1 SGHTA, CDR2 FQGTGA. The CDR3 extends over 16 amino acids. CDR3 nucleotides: TGTGCCAGCAGCCCACGCCCAAGGGGGGTGAGCGGGGAGCTGTTTTTT. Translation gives CASSPRPRGVSGELFF.

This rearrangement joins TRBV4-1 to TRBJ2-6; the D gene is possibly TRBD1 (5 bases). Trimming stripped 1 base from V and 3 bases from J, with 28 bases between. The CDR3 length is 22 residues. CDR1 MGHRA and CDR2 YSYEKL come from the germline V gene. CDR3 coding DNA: TGCGCCAGCAGCCAAGGGCTGAGAGATGGCGGCAGGGTTTTTTTTGGGGCCAACGTCCTGACTTTC. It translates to CASSQGLRDGGRVFFGANVLTF.

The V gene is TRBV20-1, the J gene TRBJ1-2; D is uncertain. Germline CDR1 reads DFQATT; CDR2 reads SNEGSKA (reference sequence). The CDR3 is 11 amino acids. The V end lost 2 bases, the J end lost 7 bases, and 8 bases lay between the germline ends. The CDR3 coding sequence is TGCAGTGCTAGAAACAGCGGTGGCTACACCTTC. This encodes CSARNSGGYTF.